Shown below are 18 T cell receptor beta chains from a single sample sequenced in a study of post-analysis software for immune sequencing data. Whole-study results and caveats: Patients had higher frequencies than controls of about five TRBV segments, including TRBV5-6, TRBV5-1 and TRBV20-1.

Unique molecular identifiers tagged the TCR beta cDNA libraries. TCRdb fed the PCR reads into MiXCR, producing one record per CDR3 protein. The sample lists more than 500,000 distinct CDR3 sequences; 34% were seen once. Antigens for these TCRs are unknown. The sample was blood. The receptor set was obtained from a girl aged 2-17 years with multiple sclerosis.

The chain recombines TRBV27 with TRBJ1-5; D gene uncertain. With 8 bases removed from V and 5 bases from J, the gap between germline ends came to 13 bases. Germline V gene data show CDR1 as MNHEY and CDR2 as SMNVEV (reference sequence). This CDR3 spans 13 amino acids. DNA of the CDR3: TGTGCCAGCTTACTCCCTCACGATCAGCCCCAGCATTTT. Its translation is CASLLPHDQPQHF.

This clonotype was counted a few times. The gene calls are TRBV9 and TRBJ2-7, with 9 bases lining up with TRBD2. CDR1 SGDLS and CDR2 YYNGEE come from the germline V gene. CDR3 size: 15 residues. V trimming: 0 bases; J trimming: 3 bases; junction bases outside the gene matches: 4. CDR3 nucleotide sequence: TGTGCCAGCAGCGTAGGTATTAGCGGGGGCTACGAGCAGTACTTC. This codes for CASSVGISGGYEQYF.

The gene calls are TRBV4-1 and TRBJ2-7; the match to TRBD1 covers 8 bases. The trim removed 5 bases at V and 3 bases at J, leaving 6 bases unmatched. The CDR3 has 14 residues. The germline CDR1 and CDR2 sequences are MGHRA and YSYEKL. The CDR3: CASSCRTGSYEQYF. Here the CDR3 DNA reads TGCGCCAGCAGCTGCCGGACAGGGAGCTACGAGCAGTACTTC.

This clonotype was seen a few times. Here the CDR3 reads CASSLKQVFYGGYTF. For the CDR3, the DNA is TGTGCCAGCAGCCTAAAACAGGTGTTTTATGGCGGCTACACCTTC. This chain connects TRBV7-2 to TRBJ1-2; the D gene is possibly TRBD1 (5 bases). Germline assignment: CDR1 SGHTA and CDR2 FQGNSA. V was trimmed by 5 bases and J by 8 bases, leaving 21 bases between them. There are 15 residues in the CDR3.

The gene calls are TRBV5-1 and TRBJ2-1; maybe TRBD1 (6 bases). This CDR3 comprises 13 residues. Germline CDR1 SGHRS, CDR2 YFSETQ. V lost 5 bases and J 12 bases, leaving 18 bases between the germline ends. The CDR3 sequence is CASRLPQGKGQFF. The CDR3 DNA is TGCGCCAGCAGGTTGCCACAGGGAAAAGGGCAGTTCTTC. The full variable domain, its missing parts supplied by reference TRBV5-1 and TRBJ2-1, is KAGVTQTPRYLIKTRGQQVTLSCSPISGHRSVSWYQQTPGQGLQFLFEYFSETQRNKGNFPGRFSGRQFSNSRSEMNVSTLELGDSALYLCASRLPQGKGQFFGPGTRLTVL.

This clonotype was observed a handful of times. The V call is TRBV12-3 or TRBV12-4, the J call TRBJ1-1; D may be TRBD1 (6 bases). The ends were cut back, 3 bases at V and 2 bases at J, with 13 bases in the middle. This CDR3 spans 15 amino acids. DNA of the CDR3: TGTGCCAGCAGTTTCAGCGGGGGCGCAAACACTGAAGCTTTCTTT. Translation: CASSFSGGANTEAFF.

V gene TRBV9 combines with J gene TRBJ1-5, with D maybe TRBD1 (5 bases). The CDR3 is 15 amino acids. Germline V CDR1 and CDR2: SGDLS, YYNGEE. Trimming shortened V by 4 bases and J by 0 bases, and 11 bases separated the two germline ends. DNA of the CDR3: TGTGCCAGCAGCCCAGAGGGGTATAGCAATCAGCCCCAGCATTTT. This sequence encodes CASSPEGYSNQPQHF.

The chain has TRBV15 and TRBJ2-3; TRBD2 is a possible D gene (7 bases). There are 17 residues in the CDR3. Germline CDR1 and CDR2: LNHNV and YYDKDF (reference sequence). Trimming took off 0 bases at V and 5 bases at J, with 18 bases between the two ends. The CDR3 DNA reads TGTGCCACCAGCAGAGATTCCGGGGGGCGGCTTTTAGATACGCAGTATTTT. This translates into CATSRDSGGRLLDTQYF.

The chain recombines TRBV6-1 with TRBJ1-2; D perhaps matches TRBD1 (6 bases). The CDR3 covers 15 residues. Germline V CDR1 and CDR2: MNHNS, SASEGT. Trimming shortened V by 6 bases and J by 4 bases, and 18 bases separated the two germline ends. CDR3 region: CASRINREGGYGYTF. DNA of the CDR3: TGTGCCAGCAGGATCAACAGGGAGGGCGGCTATGGCTACACCTTC.

This clonotype came up a few times. The CDR3 DNA sequence: TGTGCCAGCAGTCGGGACAGCAATATGAACTATGGCTACACCTTC. Its translation is CASSRDSNMNYGYTF. This sequence joins TRBV6-1 and TRBJ1-2; 7 positions match TRBD1. Germline V CDR1 and CDR2: MNHNS, SASEGT. V trimming: 5 bases; J trimming: 2 bases; junction bases outside the gene matches: 8. The CDR3 has 15 amino acids.

This chain connects TRBV7-2 to TRBJ1-2; the match to TRBD1 covers 9 bases. CDR1 SGHTA and CDR2 FQGNSA come from the germline V gene. Trimming removed 1 base from V and 6 bases from J; junction bases left unmatched: 3. The length of the CDR3 is 14 residues. The CDR3 region has the DNA TGTGCCAGCAGCTTAGTGGGACAGGGAAATGGCTACACCTTC. This sequence encodes CASSLVGQGNGYTF.

This clonotype came up a few times. The genes are TRBV7-2 and TRBJ2-3; D call uncertain. Between the trimmed V and J ends, which lost 6 bases and 2 bases, there was a span of 12 bases. The CDR3 length is 14 residues. Germline V lookup: CDR1 SGHTA, CDR2 FQGNSA. This chain's CDR3 is CASRAGSVTDTQYF. CDR3 in DNA: TGTGCCAGCAGAGCCGGCTCTGTCACAGATACGCAGTATTTT.

DNA of the CDR3: TGCAGTGCTAGTCGGGGGGGGACTAACCTCCAAGAGACCCAGTACTTC. The encoded protein is CSASRGGTNLQETQYF. The rearrangement links TRBV20-1 to TRBJ2-5, with 8 bases fitting TRBD2. The CDR3 loop spans 16 amino acids. With V trimmed by 3 bases and J by 1 base, 10 bases remained unmatched. CDR1 DFQATT and CDR2 SNEGSKA come from the germline V gene (reference sequence).

V and J are TRBV7-9 and TRBJ2-7; TRBD2 agrees at 8 bases. CDR3 length: 15 residues. Germline V gene lookup returns CDR1 SEHNR and CDR2 FQNEAQ (reference sequence). After removal of 3 bases from V and 2 bases from J, the junction contained 6 bases not matched to a gene. The CDR3 region has the DNA TGTGCCAGCAGCTTTACAGCGGGGGACCCCTACGAGCAGTACTTC. It codes for CASSFTAGDPYEQYF.

The rearrangement joins TRBV20-1 to TRBJ2-5; D is undetermined. The germline CDR1 and CDR2 sequences are DFQATT and SNEGSKA (reference sequence). This CDR3 contains 13 residues. V lost 8 bases, J lost 2 bases, and 15 bases lay in between. The DNA for the CDR3 is TGCAGTCCCCGGAGATCGTCGCAAGAGACCCAGTACTTC. Encoded protein: CSPRRSSQETQYF.

The chain has TRBV5-1 and TRBJ1-1, with TRBD1 matching 7 bases. Germline V gives CDR1 SGHRS, CDR2 YFSETQ. V gave up 2 bases and J gave up 5 bases; unmatched junction bases: 3. This CDR3 region has 13 residues. The CDR3 bases are TGCGCCAGCAGCTTAAAACAGGGGACTGAAGCTTTCTTT. Protein: CASSLKQGTEAFF.

This chain links TRBV11-2 with TRBJ2-3; D could derive from TRBD1 or TRBD2 (5 bases each). The CDR3 covers 17 residues. CDR1 SGHAT and CDR2 FQNNGV come from the germline V gene. V dropped 1 base and J dropped 6 bases, with 20 bases sitting between them. The CDR3 reads CASSLGGRGSEGDTQYF. DNA of the CDR3: TGTGCCAGCAGCTTAGGGGGACGGGGATCTGAGGGGGATACGCAGTATTTT.

This sequence joins TRBV4-1 and TRBJ2-3; TRBD1 matches at 11 bases. Trimming removed 3 bases from V and 0 bases from J; junction bases left unmatched: 5. The CDR3 covers 17 residues. The V gene's germline CDR1 is MGHRA and CDR2 YSYEKL. The CDR3 sequence is CASSHSGQGASTDTQYF. The DNA for the CDR3 is TGCGCCAGCAGCCACTCCGGACAGGGGGCCAGCACAGATACGCAGTATTTT.